This passage covers 18 T cell receptor beta chains from one sample sequenced in a study of blood T cell repertoires in COVID-19. This table comes from immunoSEQ multiplex PCR, and its TCRdb copy is limited to in-frame clones, with some not included. The repertoire holds hundreds of thousands of clones, with 85% to 90% as singletons. Sequenced input: PBMCs or T cells enriched from blood (not recorded which). These receptors were obtained from a man aged 18 to 29 who had recovered from COVID-19.

This clone was counted between two and nine times. The same CDR3 also results from other DNA sequences found in this sample. J is TRBJ1-1 and V is TRBV18; TRBD1 matches 7 bases. Trimming cost V 3 bases and J 4 bases; bases outside gene matches: 2. CDR1 is KGHSH and CDR2 is LQKENI in the germline V gene. CDR3 length: 13 amino acids. The CDR3 here is CASSPQGGTEAFF. The CDR3 DNA reads TGTGCCAGCTCACCGCAGGGGGGCACTGAAGCTTTCTTT.

The gene calls are TRBV19 and TRBJ2-1; TRBD2 matches at 14 bases. Trimming took 4 bases from V and 6 from J; bases not matched to a gene: 14. Looked up from germline, CDR1 is LNHDA and CDR2 is SQIVND (reference sequence). CDR3 size: 19 residues. CDR3 in amino acids: CASSTTVGLAGGRLNEQFF. DNA for the CDR3: TGTGCCAGTAGTACCACCGTCGGACTAGCGGGGGGCCGGCTCAATGAGCAGTTCTTC. Together with reference TRBV19 and TRBJ2-1, the CDR3 gives the full variable domain: DGGITQSPKYLFRKEGQNVTLSCEQNLNHDAMYWYRQDPGQGLRLIYYSQIVNDFQKGDIAEGYSVSREKKESFPLTVTSAQKNPTAFYLCASSTTVGLAGGRLNEQFFGPGTRLTVL.

This clone was picked up many times. The chain recombines TRBV6-4 with TRBJ2-1, with 11 positions matching TRBD1. The length of the CDR3 is 14 residues. The V and J ends lost 3 bases and 6 bases, in that order; junction bases with no gene match: 1. Per the germline V gene, CDR1 is MRHNA and CDR2 is SNTAGT. CDR3 residues: CASSEGTGGNEQFF. DNA of the CDR3: TGTGCCAGCAGTGAGGGGACAGGGGGCAATGAGCAGTTCTTC.

The V gene is TRBV6-2 or TRBV6-3, the J gene TRBJ1-2, with D unclear. The CDR3 is 12 amino acids. V lost 6 bases and J 8 bases, leaving 13 bases between the germline ends. Germline assignment: CDR1 MNHEY and CDR2 SVGEGT. The CDR3 coding sequence is TGTGCCAGCAGCCCTAGGCCGGGGGGCTACACCTTC. This gives the protein CASSPRPGGYTF.

The chain is built from TRBV7-8 and TRBJ1-6, with D tentatively TRBD1 (5 bases). The ends were cut back, 5 bases at V and 3 bases at J, with 11 bases in the middle. The germline gives CDR1 SGHVS, CDR2 FQNEAQ. The CDR3 totals 15 residues. The CDR3 nucleotides read TGTGCCAGCAGCCCAAGGGACTTCTATAATTCACCCCTCCACTTT. As protein: CASSPRDFYNSPLHF.

The chain carries TRBV30 and TRBJ2-5; TRBD1 might be the D (5 bases). Germline V lookup: CDR1 GTSNPN, CDR2 SVGIG (reference sequence). The CDR3 loop spans 11 amino acids. The V gene lost 7 bases and the J gene lost 5 bases, with 11 bases spanning the gap. The CDR3 region is CALGVTETQYF. The CDR3 bases are TGTGCCTTAGGGGTTACCGAGACCCAGTACTTC.

This clone showed up just once. The chain couples TRBV19 to TRBJ2-4; TRBD2 agrees at 8 bases. The germline V gene encodes CDR1 LNHDA and CDR2 SQIVND (reference sequence). After removal of 9 bases from V and 7 bases from J, the junction contained 11 bases not matched to a gene. The CDR3 totals 14 residues. The CDR3 loop is CASAGGIVENIQYF. The CDR3 DNA reads as TGTGCCAGCGCGGGGGGAATTGTGGAGAACATTCAGTACTTC.

V gene TRBV29-1 combines with J gene TRBJ2-1, with a tentative D call TRBD1 (6 bases). Trimming took off 4 bases at V and 5 bases at J, with 12 bases between the two ends. There are 13 residues in the CDR3. Germline CDR1 reads SQVTM; CDR2 reads ANQGSEA. The CDR3 region is CSVAKGTNNEQFF. Written as DNA, the CDR3 is TGCAGCGTTGCTAAGGGGACAAACAATGAGCAGTTCTTC.

V and J are TRBV4-2 and TRBJ2-1, with 7 bases that match TRBD2. The CDR3 sequence is 15 residues long. Germline lookup yields CDR1 LGHNA and CDR2 YNFKEQ. J gave up 5 bases and V 1 base, and 5 bases lay outside the gene matches. The CDR3 sequence: CASSQVGGTHNEQFF. CDR3 DNA sequence: TGTGCCAGCAGCCAAGTGGGAGGGACCCACAATGAGCAGTTCTTC.

V and J are TRBV10-3 and TRBJ1-5; no clear D gene. Between the trimmed V and J ends, which lost 3 bases and 8 bases, there was a span of 17 bases. Germline CDR1 reads ENHRY; CDR2 reads SYGVKD. The CDR3 is made up of 15 amino acids. The CDR3 reads CAISDKEGVGKPQHF. The CDR3 nucleotides read TGTGCCATCAGTGACAAGGAGGGCGTCGGCAAGCCCCAGCATTTT.

In DNA, the CDR3 is TGCGCCAGCAGTAGAACGGGACAGGACTATGGCTACACCTTC. This gives the protein CASSRTGQDYGYTF. The chain links TRBV5-1 to TRBJ1-2, with TRBD1 matching 8 bases. CDR3 length: 14 amino acids. Looked up from germline, CDR1 is SGHRS and CDR2 is YFSETQ. The V segment lost 5 bases and the J segment 3 bases; nucleotides outside the gene matches: 6.

This chain connects TRBV3-1 (or the pseudogene TRBV3-2) to TRBJ2-3; 7 bases agree with TRBD2. The V segment lost 5 bases and the J segment 6 bases; nucleotides outside the gene matches: 17. CDR1 and CDR2 from the germline V gene are LGHDT and YNNKEL (reference sequence). The CDR3 is 17 amino acids. The CDR3 reads CASSSLGGAGAGDTQYF. Here the CDR3 DNA reads TGTGCCAGCAGCTCCCTAGGAGGCGCGGGAGCAGGGGATACGCAGTATTTT.

The genes are TRBV19 and TRBJ2-3, with a weak D call TRBD1 (5 bases). The CDR3 has 14 residues. The V gene's germline CDR1 is LNHDA and CDR2 SQIVND (reference sequence). Trimming pared 2 bases from V and 6 bases from J, leaving 12 bases between. The CDR3 is CASSISRASDTQYF. The CDR3, as DNA: TGTGCCAGTAGTATATCCAGGGCGTCGGATACGCAGTATTTT.

J is TRBJ2-4 and V is TRBV11-1; TRBD1 agrees at 8 bases. CDR1 is SGHAT and CDR2 is FQDESV in the germline V gene (reference sequence). The CDR3 covers 14 residues. The trim removed 3 bases at V and 7 bases at J, leaving 5 bases unmatched. CDR3 DNA: TGTGCCAGCAGCTTTGGACGGACAGGGAACATTCAGTACTTC. Translated, it gives CASSFGRTGNIQYF.

The chain links TRBV7-2 to TRBJ2-4; D is perhaps TRBD2 (5 bases). Trimming pared 7 bases from V and 3 bases from J, leaving 19 bases between. CDR3 length equals 16 residues. From germline, CDR1 is SGHTA and CDR2 FQGNSA. DNA for the CDR3: TGTGCCAGCACCCAACCCGAGAGGGTAGGCAAAAACATTCAGTACTTC. It specifies CASTQPERVGKNIQYF.

This clone came up a few times. CDR3 sequence reads: CASSLELWGQGLRNQPQHF. DNA for the CDR3: TGTGCCAGCAGCTTAGAGCTGTGGGGACAGGGTCTACGCAATCAGCCCCAGCATTTT. The chain couples TRBV7-9 to TRBJ1-5; 9 positions match TRBD1. CDR1 SEHNR and CDR2 FQNEAQ come from the germline V gene (reference sequence). This CDR3 spans 19 amino acids. J was trimmed by 2 bases and V by 1 base; bases with no gene match: 12.

This clone was found once. A much bigger clone sits one base away, suggesting this may be a read error. The chain joins TRBV7-2 to TRBJ1-1; a weak D match, TRBD1 (5 bases). Germline V gene data show CDR1 as SGHTA and CDR2 as FQGNSA. The CDR3 has 13 amino acids. With 2 bases removed from V and 1 base from J, the gap between germline ends came to 5 bases. CDR3: CASSLQGNTEAFF. CDR3 DNA sequence: TGTGCCAGCAGCTTACAGGGGAACACTGAAGCTTTCTTT.

The chain couples TRBV2 to TRBJ2-2, with D tentatively TRBD2 (6 bases). Germline-derived CDR1 and CDR2 are SNHLY and FYNNEI. The CDR3 runs to 14 residues. V shed 7 bases and J shed 4 bases, with 13 bases lying between them. The CDR3 DNA follows: TGTGCCAGCACTCGGGGGTCGAGCACCGGGGAGCTGTTTTTT. It translates to CASTRGSSTGELFF.